Listed below are T cell receptor beta chains from one sample, sequenced in a study of post-analysis software for immune sequencing data. TCRdb reanalysed the PCR reads using MiXCR and keeps one entry per CDR3 protein. The table includes 600,000 to 750,000 distinct CDR3 sequences, approximately 60% detected once. Sequencing was performed on blood. These receptors all come from a girl under 10 years old with multiple sclerosis. The CDR3 runs from the conserved cysteine through the conserved F or W. The D gene is left open where the match is weak. Only some rows state a clone size, as once, few, many or a class for expanded clones.

j_call: TRBJ2-3
d_call: NA
clone_size: NA
v_call: TRBV12-3/TRBV12-4
cdr3_nt: TGTGCCAGCAGTTTAGCATCCCCTGCCCATACGCAGTATTTT
cdr3_aa: CASSLASPAHTQYF

j_call: TRBJ2-7
d_call: NA
clone_size: NA
v_call: TRBV6-1
cdr3_nt: TGTGCCAGCAGTCTAACAGGGCCTTACTACGAGCAGTACTTC
cdr3_aa: CASSLTGPYYEQYF

j_call: TRBJ1-2
d_call: NA
clone_size: once
v_call: TRBV7-2
cdr3_nt: TGTGCCAGCAGCTTAGCAGCAGGGGAAATTGCTAACTATGGCTACACCTTC
cdr3_aa: CASSLAAGEIANYGYTF

j_call: TRBJ2-7
d_call: NA
clone_size: NA
v_call: TRBV27
cdr3_nt: TGTGCCAGCAGTTTGTCAGGCGGAGTCTACGAGCAGTACTTC
cdr3_aa: CASSLSGGVYEQYF

j_call: TRBJ1-5
d_call: TRBD1
clone_size: few
v_call: TRBV10-3
cdr3_nt: TGTGCCATCAGTGCGGACCCGGACAGGGGGAATCAGCCCCAGCATTTT
cdr3_aa: CAISADPDRGNQPQHF

j_call: TRBJ2-3
d_call: TRBD1
clone_size: once
v_call: TRBV29-1
cdr3_nt: TGCAGCGTTGAGAGCCCACAGGGGGCAACAGATACGCAGTATTTT
cdr3_aa: CSVESPQGATDTQYF

j_call: TRBJ2-3
d_call: NA
clone_size: once
v_call: TRBV12-3/TRBV12-4
cdr3_nt: TGTGCCAGCAGTTTATGGGCCGGGTTAGATACGCAGTATTTT
cdr3_aa: CASSLWAGLDTQYF

j_call: TRBJ1-2
d_call: TRBD1
clone_size: NA
v_call: TRBV29-1
cdr3_nt: TGCAGCGCCGCGACAGGGGACTATGGCTACACCTTC
cdr3_aa: CSAATGDYGYTF

j_call: TRBJ2-3
d_call: TRBD2
clone_size: NA
v_call: TRBV20-1
cdr3_nt: TGCAGTGCTAGGACGGAGCGGGGGAGCACAGATACGCAGTATTTT
cdr3_aa: CSARTERGSTDTQYF

j_call: TRBJ1-1
d_call: NA
clone_size: few
v_call: TRBV7-8
cdr3_nt: TGTGCCAGCAGCTTATATGAGGGGGTTAAAGCTTTCTTT
cdr3_aa: CASSLYEGVKAFF

j_call: TRBJ2-3
d_call: NA
clone_size: NA
v_call: TRBV4-2
cdr3_nt: TGTGCCAGCAGCCGGCGCGGGACTCCCGAAGATACGCAGTATTTT
cdr3_aa: CASSRRGTPEDTQYF

j_call: TRBJ2-1
d_call: NA
clone_size: NA
v_call: TRBV12-3/TRBV12-4
cdr3_nt: TGTGCCACCACACCTTCCAGCTCCTACAATGAGCAGTTCTTC
cdr3_aa: CATTPSSSYNEQFF

j_call: TRBJ1-5
d_call: NA
clone_size: once
v_call: TRBV11-2
cdr3_nt: TGTGCCAGCAGCCCAGGGATAGGGGTAAAACAGCCCCAGCATTTT
cdr3_aa: CASSPGIGVKQPQHF

j_call: TRBJ2-1
d_call: TRBD2
clone_size: NA
v_call: TRBV20-1
cdr3_nt: TGCAGTGCTACTAGCGGGGGGACCGAAGGGCAGTTCTTC
cdr3_aa: CSATSGGTEGQFF

j_call: TRBJ2-1
d_call: TRBD1
clone_size: NA
v_call: TRBV18
cdr3_nt: TGTGCCAGCTCCGGGACAGGGTGGTACAATGAGCAGTTCTTC
cdr3_aa: CASSGTGWYNEQFF

j_call: TRBJ2-5
d_call: NA
clone_size: NA
v_call: TRBV29-1
cdr3_nt: TGCAGCGTTACTAGAGCGGGTGAGACCCAGTACTTC
cdr3_aa: CSVTRAGETQYF

j_call: TRBJ2-6
d_call: TRBD1
clone_size: NA
v_call: TRBV29-1
cdr3_nt: TGCAGCGTCCTAATAGCCGGGACAGGGGGCTCTGGGGCCAACGTCCTGACTTTC
cdr3_aa: CSVLIAGTGGSGANVLTF

j_call: TRBJ2-7
d_call: NA
clone_size: NA
v_call: TRBV21-1
cdr3_nt: TGTGCCAGCAGCACCAGACTAGCGGGAGGATTTTACGAGCAGTACTTC
cdr3_aa: CASSTRLAGGFYEQYF

j_call: TRBJ1-5
d_call: NA
clone_size: NA
v_call: TRBV4-3
cdr3_nt: TGCGTCAGCAGCCAAGATTGGGGGGGCAATCAGCCCCAGCATTTT
cdr3_aa: CVSSQDWGGNQPQHF

j_call: TRBJ2-1
d_call: NA
clone_size: few
v_call: TRBV6-6
cdr3_nt: TGCGCCAGCAGTTACCACAGACTGGCGGGCAAGGGTGAGCAGTTCTTC
cdr3_aa: CASSYHRLAGKGEQFF

j_call: TRBJ1-2
d_call: TRBD1
clone_size: NA
v_call: TRBV12-3/TRBV12-4
cdr3_nt: TGTGCCAGCAGTTCCCCGCCGACAGGGATCTATGGCTACACCTTC
cdr3_aa: CASSSPPTGIYGYTF

j_call: TRBJ2-3
d_call: NA
clone_size: NA
v_call: TRBV7-2
cdr3_nt: TGTGCCAGCAGCTTAGCTACTATGCATACGCAGTATTTT
cdr3_aa: CASSLATMHTQYF

j_call: TRBJ1-1
d_call: NA
clone_size: NA
v_call: TRBV14
cdr3_nt: TGTGCCAGCAGCCTTGGAGGGTCCGCCGAAGCTTTCTTT
cdr3_aa: CASSLGGSAEAFF

j_call: TRBJ2-5
d_call: NA
clone_size: NA
v_call: TRBV20-1
cdr3_nt: TGCAGTGCTAGGGGTTTTAGCGCCGGTATCCAAGAGACCCAGTACTTC
cdr3_aa: CSARGFSAGIQETQYF

j_call: TRBJ2-3
d_call: NA
clone_size: NA
v_call: TRBV12-3/TRBV12-4
cdr3_nt: TGTGCCAGCAGTTTGCTAGCGCCAGATACGCAGTATTTT
cdr3_aa: CASSLLAPDTQYF

j_call: TRBJ1-2
d_call: NA
clone_size: NA
v_call: TRBV6-5
cdr3_nt: TGTGCCAGCAGCGAAGGGGACGGTTCCGGTGGCTACACCTTC
cdr3_aa: CASSEGDGSGGYTF

j_call: TRBJ2-3
d_call: TRBD2
clone_size: NA
v_call: TRBV29-1
cdr3_nt: TGCAGCGTTGGCGGGGGGTCAGATACGCAGTATTTT
cdr3_aa: CSVGGGSDTQYF

j_call: TRBJ2-6
d_call: NA
clone_size: NA
v_call: TRBV6-1
cdr3_nt: TGTGCCAGCGGAGACAGCTCTGGGGCCAACGTCCTGACTTTC
cdr3_aa: CASGDSSGANVLTF

j_call: TRBJ2-1
d_call: TRBD2
clone_size: few
v_call: TRBV9
cdr3_nt: TGTGCCAGCAGCTCAGGGGCTAGCGGGAGCCACAGCTCCTACAATGAGCAGTTCTTC
cdr3_aa: CASSSGASGSHSSYNEQFF

j_call: TRBJ2-5
d_call: TRBD2
clone_size: NA
v_call: TRBV6-5
cdr3_nt: TGTGCCAGCAGTTACTCAGCGGGGGTTGAGACCCAGTACTTC
cdr3_aa: CASSYSAGVETQYF

j_call: TRBJ1-2
d_call: TRBD1
clone_size: NA
v_call: TRBV9
cdr3_nt: TGTGCCAGCAGCCAAGATACGACAGGGAGGACCGGCTACACCTTC
cdr3_aa: CASSQDTTGRTGYTF

j_call: TRBJ2-1
d_call: NA
clone_size: NA
v_call: TRBV29-1
cdr3_nt: TGCAGCGTTGAGGGCGGGGTAGGGAATGAGCAGTTCTTC
cdr3_aa: CSVEGGVGNEQFF